Reported below is one T cell receptor (beta chain). Antigen specificity is unknown. This record comes from a study of OX40 agonist ivuxolimab in advanced cancers. Study at large: Clinicians treated patients with ivuxolimab, an agonistic anti-OX40 (CD134) antibody. A mean age of roughly 66 years, range about 23 to 90, was recorded, and approximately 85% were male. Three patients got partial responses; one had hepatocellular carcinoma and two had cutaneous melanoma.

Notes on the study in general: Average numbers of expanded clones were greater in CD8+ T cells than in CD4+.

Sequenced by immunoSEQ multiplex PCR; TCRdb stores in-frame clones only, minus some. The data contain roughly 70,000 clones, less than 90% of them singletons. From germline, CDR1 is MNHEY and CDR2 SVGAGI. This CDR3 comprises 13 residues. Trimming took off 2 bases at V and 6 bases at J, with 10 bases between the two ends. This clonotype originated in an adult with an advanced solid tumor such as melanoma, head and neck, liver or kidney cancer. This chain links TRBV6-5 with TRBJ1-1; TRBD1 might be the D (5 bases). Sequences were derived from CD4+ or CD8+ T cells sorted from blood, sampled in a trial of the OX40 agonist ivuxolimab. The CDR3: CASSYGAIAEAFF. In nucleotides, the CDR3 is TGTGCCAGCAGTTACGGGGCGATCGCTGAAGCTTTCTTT.